This T cell receptor (beta chain) came from a study of cytomegalovirus exposure and HLA in healthy donors. The study ran its PCR with 60 Vbeta and 13 Jbeta primers. Profiling relied on immunoSEQ multiplex PCR, and the TCRdb table lists in-frame clones only, not all of them. This table holds roughly 200,000 clones, around 70% found once. Findings and caveats of the study: HLA restriction was apparent for most CMV-associated TCR beta chains in a later analysis.

The CDR3 totals 16 residues. V lost 3 bases and J lost 2; bases outside the gene matches: 7. Looked up from germline, CDR1 is SGHVS and CDR2 is FQNEAQ. On this clone itself: The antigen is not known.

The receptor comes from a male donor in good health and CMV-seronegative. Sequencing was done on a sample of PBMCs. The chain employs TRBV7-8 and TRBJ1-5; 7 bases are shared with TRBD1. In nucleotides, the CDR3 is TGTGCCAGCAGCTTGACAGGGACTAGCGGCAATCAGCCCCAGCATTTT. Its translation: CASSLTGTSGNQPQHF. Looking up the rest from reference TRBV7-8 and TRBJ1-5 gives the full variable domain: GAGVSQSPRYKVAKRGQDVALRCDPISGHVSLFWYQQALGQGPEFLTYFQNEAQLDKSGLPSDRFFAERPEGSVSTLKIQRTQQEDSAVYLCASSLTGTSGNQPQHFGDGTRLSIL.